The rows below give T cell receptor beta chains drawn from one sample of a study of CD8+CD57+ T cells in acquired aplastic anemia. TCRdb ran MiXCR on the reads and lists one entry per CDR3 protein. The sample shows around 230,000 distinct CDR3 sequences, over 55% of them seen only once. Sequences were obtained from sorted CD4+, CD8+, or CD8+CD57+ T cells (not recorded which) from PBMCs. The receptor source for this set is a human donor in good health. The CDR3 runs from the conserved cysteine through the conserved F or W. D genes are given only for firm matches. Expanded clones are given a class, and other clones once, few, many or no size at all.

D gene	V gene	J gene	clone size	CDR3 protein	CDR3 DNA
-	TRBV7-9	TRBJ2-2	-	CASSPGTASGELFF	TGTGCCAGCAGCCCTGGGACGGCTTCCGGGGAGCTGTTTTTT
TRBD2	TRBV20-1	TRBJ2-5	once	CSARDPTSGGFVETQYF	TGCAGTGCTAGAGATCCGACTAGCGGGGGCTTTGTTGAGACCCAGTACTTC
TRBD1	TRBV5-1	TRBJ1-6	few	CASSLPGQAINSPLHF	TGCGCCAGCAGCTTACCAGGACAGGCAATCAATTCACCCCTCCACTTT
TRBD1	TRBV12-3/TRBV12-4	TRBJ2-1	-	CASSAGGKVNEQFF	TGTGCCAGCAGTGCAGGGGGCAAGGTTAATGAGCAGTTCTTC
-	TRBV7-6	TRBJ2-7	-	CASSLVVGDPHSYEQYF	TGTGCTAGCAGCTTAGTGGTTGGGGACCCACACTCCTACGAGCAGTACTTC
-	TRBV5-8	TRBJ1-1	many	CASSLAGAQSTEAFF	TGTGCCAGCAGCTTGGCGGGGGCGCAATCCACTGAAGCTTTCTTT
TRBD1	TRBV20-1	TRBJ2-7	-	CSARVRTGNYEQYF	TGCAGTGCTAGAGTCCGGACAGGGAACTACGAGCAGTACTTC
-	TRBV9	TRBJ2-5	-	CASSVEGGAGETQYF	TGTGCCAGCAGCGTAGAGGGGGGGGCGGGAGAGACCCAGTACTTC
TRBD1	TRBV7-9	TRBJ1-2	-	CASSLQGANYGYTF	TGTGCCAGCAGTTTACAGGGGGCTAACTATGGCTACACCTTC
-	TRBV9	TRBJ2-5	once	CASSVETGFPETQYF	TGTGCCAGCAGCGTTGAGACTGGATTTCCCGAGACCCAGTACTTC
TRBD1	TRBV28	TRBJ2-3	-	CASSFRQGAVGNTDTQYF	TGTGCCAGCAGTTTCCGACAGGGGGCAGTAGGTAACACAGATACGCAGTATTTT
-	TRBV30	TRBJ1-6	-	CAWRGNGNSPLHF	TGTGCCTGGAGAGGGAACGGTAATTCACCCCTCCACTTT
TRBD2	TRBV7-9	TRBJ2-5	-	CASSSGLAGETQYF	TGTGCCAGCAGCTCCGGACTAGCTGGAGAGACCCAGTACTTC
-	TRBV2	TRBJ1-6	-	CASRTGSGNNSPLHF	TGTGCCAGCAGGACGGGGTCCGGGAACAATTCACCCCTCCACTTT
-	TRBV10-3	TRBJ1-2	many	CAISENIIYGYTF	TGTGCCATCAGTGAGAACATTATCTATGGCTACACCTTC
-	TRBV4-3	TRBJ2-7	-	CASSQDTAGVLFGQYF	TGCGCCAGCAGCCAAGATACGGCAGGGGTTCTCTTCGGGCAGTACTTC
-	TRBV20-1	TRBJ2-7	-	CSASDGHANSYEQYF	TGCAGTGCTAGTGACGGACACGCCAACTCCTACGAGCAGTACTTC
-	TRBV4-1	TRBJ1-1	-	CASSQEDDANTEAFF	TGCGCCAGCAGCCAAGAGGACGATGCGAACACTGAAGCTTTCTTT
-	TRBV7-2	TRBJ2-7	once	CASSSSPRYEQYF	TGTGCCAGCAGCTCCAGCCCGCGCTACGAGCAGTACTTC
TRBD1	TRBV12-3/TRBV12-4	TRBJ1-4	many	CASSPTGGNEKLFF	TGTGCCAGCAGTCCGACAGGGGGAAATGAAAAACTGTTTTTT
-	TRBV9	TRBJ2-3	-	CASSVGFPDTQYF	TGTGCCAGCAGCGTAGGTTTTCCGGATACGCAGTATTTT
TRBD1	TRBV20-1	TRBJ1-6	-	CSAGQALNSPLHF	TGCAGTGCAGGACAGGCTCTAAATTCACCCCTCCACTTT
TRBD1	TRBV7-3	TRBJ2-3	-	CAGAGTGFADTQYF	TGTGCCGGCGCTGGGACAGGTTTCGCAGATACGCAGTATTTT
TRBD1	TRBV15	TRBJ1-5	-	CATSSGQVGFKGQPQHF	TGTGCCACCAGCAGCGGACAGGTTGGATTTAAGGGTCAGCCCCAGCATTTT
-	TRBV7-6	TRBJ2-5	once	CASSLENQETQYF	TGTGCCAGCAGCTTGGAAAACCAAGAGACCCAGTACTTC
TRBD2	TRBV15	TRBJ2-7	-	CATSRVAGGFKQYF	TGTGCCACCAGCAGAGTAGCGGGAGGATTTAAGCAGTACTTC
-	TRBV7-9	TRBJ2-7	-	CASSWDMGGFYEQYF	TGTGCTAGCAGCTGGGACATGGGAGGGTTCTACGAGCAGTACTTC
-	TRBV2	TRBJ2-3	-	CASSGRVGITQYF	TGTGCCAGCAGTGGCCGAGTGGGAATCACGCAGTATTTT
-	TRBV9	TRBJ2-7	-	CASSPGGPAYEQYF	TGTGCCAGCAGCCCCGGGGGACCCGCCTACGAGCAGTACTTC
-	TRBV30	TRBJ2-7	-	CACFRDYEQYF	TGTGCCTGTTTCCGGGACTACGAGCAGTACTTC
TRBD1	TRBV19	TRBJ2-6	-	CASSTGQFFSGANVLTF	TGTGCCAGTAGTACGGGACAGTTTTTCTCTGGGGCCAACGTCCTGACTTTC
-	TRBV7-9	TRBJ1-6	few	CASSPDRNSPLHF	TGTGCCAGCAGCCCGGACCGCAATTCACCCCTCCACTTT
-	TRBV7-9	TRBJ1-1	many	CASSPRGTEAFF	TGTGCCAGCAGCCCTCGGGGCACTGAAGCTTTCTTT
-	TRBV5-4	TRBJ2-5	-	CASSFLAQGGMGETQYF	TGTGCCAGCAGCTTCCTAGCCCAGGGGGGAATGGGAGAGACCCAGTACTTC
TRBD1	TRBV5-8	TRBJ1-1	-	CASSLGTGSAEAFF	TGTGCCAGCAGCTTAGGGACAGGGTCCGCTGAAGCTTTCTTT
-	TRBV2	TRBJ1-5	-	CASSAGSQPQHF	TGTGCCAGCAGTGCCGGCAGTCAGCCCCAGCATTTT
-	TRBV9	TRBJ1-1	many	CASRGGVNTEAFF	TGTGCCAGCAGGGGGGGGGTGAACACTGAAGCTTTCTTT
TRBD2	TRBV7-8	TRBJ2-5	many	CASRNADGLAGAIVTQYF	TGTGCCAGCAGGAACGCCGACGGACTAGCGGGAGCAATTGTGACCCAGTACTTC
-	TRBV4-1	TRBJ1-1	many	CASSQEGTPEAFF	TGCGCCAGCAGCCAAGAAGGGACACCTGAAGCTTTCTTT
-	TRBV7-8	TRBJ1-5	-	CASSLALASSNQPQHF	TGTGCCAGCAGCTTAGCGCTGGCCAGTAGCAATCAGCCCCAGCATTTT
-	TRBV19	TRBJ1-5	-	CASSVHGSNQPQHF	TGTGCCAGTAGTGTACACGGTAGCAATCAGCCCCAGCATTTT
TRBD1	TRBV24-1	TRBJ2-3	-	CATSGLTGAGDTQYF	TGTGCCACCAGTGGTCTGACAGGGGCGGGAGATACGCAGTATTTT
-	TRBV10-2	TRBJ2-5	once	CASRRESQETQYF	TGCGCCAGCAGGAGGGAGTCCCAAGAGACCCAGTACTTC
-	TRBV11-3	TRBJ1-5	-	CASSSRVYQPQHF	TGTGCCAGCAGCTCCAGGGTTTATCAGCCCCAGCATTTT
-	TRBV29-1	TRBJ1-2	-	CSVQSYGYTF	TGCAGCGTCCAATCCTATGGCTACACCTTC
TRBD1	TRBV19	TRBJ1-5	-	CASSTRRTGNGQPQHF	TGTGCCAGTAGTACCCGCAGGACAGGGAATGGTCAGCCCCAGCATTTT
TRBD1	TRBV28	TRBJ1-2	many	CASSLEGGIANYGYTF	TGTGCCAGCAGTTTGGAAGGGGGCATAGCTAACTATGGCTACACCTTC
-	TRBV7-9	TRBJ2-7	few	CASSPGTGINEQYF	TGTGCCAGCAGCCCAGGGACCGGGATTAACGAGCAGTACTTC
-	TRBV5-5	TRBJ1-5	-	CASSGGGSNQPQHF	TGTGCCAGCAGTGGAGGCGGTTCCAATCAGCCCCAGCATTTT
-	TRBV19	TRBJ2-3	many	CASTRGDTQYF	TGTGCCAGTACGAGGGGAGATACGCAGTATTTT
TRBD1	TRBV2	TRBJ1-6	-	CASSEPGQGNSPLHF	TGTGCCAGCAGTGAACCGGGACAGGGGAATTCACCCCTCCACTTT
TRBD1	TRBV5-1	TRBJ1-1	-	CASSLSTGAEAFF	TGTGCCAGCAGCTTATCGACAGGGGCTGAAGCTTTCTTT
TRBD1	TRBV7-6	TRBJ2-3	-	CASSSGREGADGTDTQYF	TGTGCCAGCAGCTCAGGGCGTGAGGGGGCCGATGGGACAGATACGCAGTATTTT
-	TRBV20-1	TRBJ2-1	-	CSASQGFYNEQFF	TGCAGTGCTAGCCAGGGGTTCTACAATGAGCAGTTCTTC
TRBD1	TRBV9	TRBJ1-1	once	CASSFYDREPEAFF	TGTGCCAGCAGTTTCTACGACAGGGAACCTGAAGCTTTCTTT
-	TRBV7-3	TRBJ2-1	many	CASSLTGAEEQFF	TGTGCCAGCAGCTTAACGGGTGCGGAGGAGCAGTTCTTC
-	TRBV6-2/TRBV6-3	TRBJ2-7	many	CASSYSRPAYEQYF	TGTGCCAGCAGTTACTCGAGACCGGCCTATGAGCAGTACTTC
TRBD1	TRBV7-9	TRBJ2-7	many	CASSSTGGYEQYF	TGTGCCAGCAGCTCGACAGGGGGCTACGAGCAGTACTTC
-	TRBV20-1	TRBJ1-5	-	CSATRGDQPQHF	TGCAGTGCTACCCGTGGGGATCAGCCCCAGCATTTT